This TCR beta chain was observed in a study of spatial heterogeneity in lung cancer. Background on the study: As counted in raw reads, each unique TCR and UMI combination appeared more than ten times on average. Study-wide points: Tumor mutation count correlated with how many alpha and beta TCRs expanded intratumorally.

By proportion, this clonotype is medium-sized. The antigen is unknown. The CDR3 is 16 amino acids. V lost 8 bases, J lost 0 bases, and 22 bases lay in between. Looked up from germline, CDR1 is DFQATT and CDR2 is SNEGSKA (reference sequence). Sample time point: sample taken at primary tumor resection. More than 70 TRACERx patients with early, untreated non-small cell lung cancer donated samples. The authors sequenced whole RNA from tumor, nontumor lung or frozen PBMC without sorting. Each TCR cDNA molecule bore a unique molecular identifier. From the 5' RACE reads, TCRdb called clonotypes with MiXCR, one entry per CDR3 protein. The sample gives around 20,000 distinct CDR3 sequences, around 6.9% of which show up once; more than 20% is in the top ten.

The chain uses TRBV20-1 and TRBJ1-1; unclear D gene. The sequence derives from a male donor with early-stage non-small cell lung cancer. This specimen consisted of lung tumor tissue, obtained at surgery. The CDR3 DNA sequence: TGCAGTACCTCGGGAACAGCTATTTCGATGAACACTGAAGCTTTCTTT. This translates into CSTSGTAISMNTEAFF.